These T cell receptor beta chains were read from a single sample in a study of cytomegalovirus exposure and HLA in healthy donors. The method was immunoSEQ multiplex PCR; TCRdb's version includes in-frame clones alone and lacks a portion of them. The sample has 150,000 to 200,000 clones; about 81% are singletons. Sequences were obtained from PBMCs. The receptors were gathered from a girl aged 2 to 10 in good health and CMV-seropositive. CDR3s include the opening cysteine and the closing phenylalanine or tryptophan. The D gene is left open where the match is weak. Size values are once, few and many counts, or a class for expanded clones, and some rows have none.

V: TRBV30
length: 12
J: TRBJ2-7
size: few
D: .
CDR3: CAWSAGLYEQYF
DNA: TGTGCCTGGAGTGCAGGTTTGTACGAGCAGTACTTC

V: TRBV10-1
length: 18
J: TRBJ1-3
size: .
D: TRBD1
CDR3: CASSESIGTGNSGNTIYF
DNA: TGCGCCAGCAGTGAGTCTATCGGGACAGGGAACTCTGGAAACACCATATATTTT

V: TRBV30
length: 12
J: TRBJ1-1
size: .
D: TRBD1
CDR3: CALTTGGSEAFF
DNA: TGTGCCTTGACGACAGGGGGGTCTGAAGCTTTCTTT

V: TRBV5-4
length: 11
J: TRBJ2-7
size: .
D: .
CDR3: CASSVSNEQYF
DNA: TGTGCCAGCAGCGTGTCAAACGAGCAGTACTTC

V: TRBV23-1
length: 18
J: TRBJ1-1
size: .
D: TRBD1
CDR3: CASSPVAGGPPEYTEAFF
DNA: TGCGCCAGCAGTCCAGTGGCAGGGGGACCTCCCGAATACACTGAAGCTTTCTTT

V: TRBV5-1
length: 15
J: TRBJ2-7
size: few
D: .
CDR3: CASRLVGGGQDEQYF
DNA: TGCGCCAGCAGGTTGGTTGGCGGAGGGCAGGACGAGCAGTACTTC

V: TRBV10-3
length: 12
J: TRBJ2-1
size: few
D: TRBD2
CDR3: CAIRPSGNEQFF
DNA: TGTGCCATCAGGCCTAGCGGGAATGAGCAGTTCTTC

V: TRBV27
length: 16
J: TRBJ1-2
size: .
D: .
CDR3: CASSGPLTAGNYGYTF
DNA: TGTGCCAGCAGTGGGCCCCTTACCGCGGGTAACTATGGCTACACCTTC

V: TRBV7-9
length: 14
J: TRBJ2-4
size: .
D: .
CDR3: CASTSNPGQHIQYF
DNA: TGTGCCAGCACTTCCAACCCGGGACAACACATTCAGTACTTC

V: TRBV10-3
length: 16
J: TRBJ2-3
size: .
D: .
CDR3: CAISPWEGEGPDTQYF
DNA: TGTGCCATCAGTCCCTGGGAGGGGGAGGGCCCAGATACGCAGTATTTT

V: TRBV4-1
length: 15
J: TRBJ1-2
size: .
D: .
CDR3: CASSQEEGGGYGYTF
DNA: TGCGCCAGCAGCCAAGAAGAGGGAGGGGGCTATGGCTACACCTTC

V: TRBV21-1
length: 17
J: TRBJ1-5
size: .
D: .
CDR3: CASPFIGGGRQNQPQHF
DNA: TGTGCCAGCCCGTTTATTGGGGGCGGGAGACAGAATCAGCCCCAGCATTTT

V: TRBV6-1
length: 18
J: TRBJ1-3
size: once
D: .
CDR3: CASSEAYDRWSSGNTIYF
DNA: TGTGCCAGCAGTGAAGCCTATGACAGGTGGAGCTCTGGAAACACCATATATTTT

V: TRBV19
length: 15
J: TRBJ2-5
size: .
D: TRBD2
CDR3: CASSLGLAGDETQYF
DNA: TGTGCCAGTAGTCTCGGACTAGCGGGTGACGAGACCCAGTACTTC

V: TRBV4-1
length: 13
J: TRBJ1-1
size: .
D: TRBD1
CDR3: CASSEQGSTEAFF
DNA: TGCGCCAGCAGCGAACAGGGGAGCACTGAAGCTTTCTTT

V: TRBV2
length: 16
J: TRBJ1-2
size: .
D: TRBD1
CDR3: CASGDPPGQGPYGYTF
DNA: TGTGCCAGTGGAGACCCCCCGGGACAGGGTCCCTATGGCTACACCTTC

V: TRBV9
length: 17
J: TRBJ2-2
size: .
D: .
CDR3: CASSVPQGGNNTGELFF
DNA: TGTGCCAGCAGCGTACCCCAGGGTGGGAATAACACCGGGGAGCTGTTTTTT

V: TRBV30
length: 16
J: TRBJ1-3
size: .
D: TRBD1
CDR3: CAWSRGQVRSGNTIYF
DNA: TGTGCCTGGAGTAGGGGACAGGTCCGCTCTGGAAACACCATATATTTT

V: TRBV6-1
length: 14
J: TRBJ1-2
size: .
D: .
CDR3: CASSETVRNYGYTF
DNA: TGTGCCAGCAGTGAAACAGTCCGTAACTATGGCTACACCTTC

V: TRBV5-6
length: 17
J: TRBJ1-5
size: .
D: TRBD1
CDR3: CASSLTQGGASNQPQHF
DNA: TGTGCCAGCAGCTTGACACAGGGGGGCGCGAGCAATCAGCCCCAGCATTTT

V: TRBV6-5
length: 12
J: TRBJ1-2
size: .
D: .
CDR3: CASSYPGFGYTF
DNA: TGTGCCAGCAGTTACCCAGGTTTCGGCTACACCTTC

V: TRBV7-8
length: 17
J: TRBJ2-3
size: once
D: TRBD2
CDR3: CASSFGSAGGSTDTQYF
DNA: TGTGCCAGCAGCTTTGGGTCGGCGGGAGGGAGCACAGATACGCAGTATTTT

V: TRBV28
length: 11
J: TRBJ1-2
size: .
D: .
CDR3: CASSLTDGYTF
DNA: TGTGCCAGCAGTTTAACAGATGGCTACACCTTC

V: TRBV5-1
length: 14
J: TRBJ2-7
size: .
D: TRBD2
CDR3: CAIPRLAHSYEQYF
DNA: TGCGCCATTCCCAGACTAGCGCATTCCTACGAGCAGTACTTC

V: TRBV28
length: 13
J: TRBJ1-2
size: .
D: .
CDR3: CASSQYSNYGYTF
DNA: TGTGCCAGCAGTCAATACTCAAACTATGGCTACACCTTC

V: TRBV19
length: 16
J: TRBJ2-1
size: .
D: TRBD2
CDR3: CASSSGLAGPYNEQFF
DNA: TGTGCCAGTAGTTCGGGACTAGCGGGACCCTACAATGAGCAGTTCTTC

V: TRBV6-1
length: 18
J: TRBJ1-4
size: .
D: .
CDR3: CASSDCPSLLVDNEKLFF
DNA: TGTGCCAGCAGTGACTGTCCAAGTCTCCTAGTCGACAATGAAAAACTGTTTTTT